A selection of T cell receptor beta chains follows, all from one sample in a study of spatial heterogeneity in lung cancer. One entry per CDR3 protein results from TCRdb running MiXCR on the 5' RACE reads. The table shows about 6,000 distinct CDR3 sequences, with about 14% occurring only once. The sequences come from lung tumor tissue, collected at surgery. Every receptor here comes from a male donor with early-stage non-small cell lung cancer. The CDR3 runs from the conserved cysteine through the conserved F or W. D genes are given only for firm matches. The listing skips clone size in some rows; elsewhere it reads once, few, many or a size class.

j_gene	abundance	v_gene	d_gene	CDR3aa	CDR3nt
TRBJ2-3	-	TRBV6-2/TRBV6-3	-	CASGGFFTDTQYF	TGTGCCAGCGGAGGGTTCTTCACAGATACGCAGTATTTT
TRBJ2-1	many	TRBV2	-	CASSEQYGVEQFF	TGTGCCAGCAGTGAACAGTATGGGGTTGAGCAGTTCTTC
TRBJ2-7	medium-sized	TRBV29-1	TRBD1	CSARTGAYEQYF	TGCAGCGCTCGGACAGGAGCCTACGAGCAGTACTTC
TRBJ2-1	many	TRBV4-1	-	CASSPLIGGAQQFF	TGCGCCAGCAGCCCCCTAATCGGTGGGGCTCAGCAGTTCTTC
TRBJ2-4	few	TRBV5-1	TRBD1	CASSGGQGLDIQYF	TGCGCCAGCAGCGGCGGACAGGGTCTGGACATTCAGTACTTC
TRBJ2-6	medium-sized	TRBV28	-	CVLGELTSSGANVLTF	TGTGTGTTGGGGGAACTTACCTCTTCTGGGGCCAACGTCCTGACTTTC
TRBJ2-1	few	TRBV5-4	-	CASSLPGYGSNEQFF	TGTGCCAGCAGCTTGCCGGGATACGGGAGTAATGAGCAGTTCTTC
TRBJ2-4	-	TRBV2	-	CASWTGRWRNIQYF	TGTGCCAGCTGGACCGGCAGATGGAGGAACATTCAGTACTTC
TRBJ2-7	medium-sized	TRBV20-1	TRBD2	CSAAASTSGSREQYF	TGCAGTGCTGCGGCGTCGACTAGCGGGAGTAGAGAGCAGTACTTC
TRBJ2-6	many	TRBV27	-	CASSTRQSKNLRSGANVLTF	TGTGCCAGCAGCACACGACAGTCTAAAAACCTTAGGTCTGGGGCCAACGTCCTGACTTTC
TRBJ1-1	medium-sized	TRBV7-6	-	CASSADLNTEAFF	TGTGCCAGCAGCGCGGACCTGAACACTGAAGCTTTCTTT
TRBJ2-2	medium-sized	TRBV5-1	-	CASSLQGSNTGELFF	TGCGCCAGCAGCTTACAGGGATCGAACACCGGGGAGCTGTTTTTT
TRBJ2-3	medium-sized	TRBV28	TRBD2	CASSLFWLAGEADTQYF	TGTGCCAGCAGTTTATTTTGGCTAGCGGGAGAGGCGGATACGCAGTATTTT
TRBJ2-3	-	TRBV7-8	-	CASSLRWRTDTQYF	TGTGCCAGCAGCCTACGTTGGCGTACAGATACGCAGTATTTT
TRBJ1-5	many	TRBV10-2	TRBD1	CASRGQAAQPQHF	TGCGCCAGCAGAGGACAGGCCGCCCAGCCCCAGCATTTT
TRBJ2-2	many	TRBV27	TRBD2	CASSSLAGLFWSGELFF	TGTGCCAGCAGTTCTCTAGCGGGTCTTTTTTGGAGCGGGGAGCTGTTTTTT
TRBJ2-5	many	TRBV12-3/TRBV12-4	-	CASSSNLQGLRETQYF	TGTGCCAGCAGTTCCAATTTACAGGGCCTGCGGGAGACCCAGTACTTC
TRBJ2-1	medium-sized	TRBV11-2	TRBD2	CASSLGLAGDIAYNEQFF	TGTGCCAGCAGCTTGGGACTAGCGGGGGATATAGCCTACAATGAGCAGTTCTTC
TRBJ2-1	-	TRBV7-2	TRBD2	CASSFRTSGFSYNEQFF	TGTGCCAGCAGCTTCCGGACTAGCGGGTTTTCCTACAATGAGCAGTTCTTC
TRBJ2-2	many	TRBV7-9	TRBD1	CASSTRDSSTGELFF	TGTGCCAGCAGCACCCGGGACAGCTCCACCGGGGAGCTGTTTTTT
TRBJ2-1	medium-sized	TRBV29-1	-	CSVGPSIAWEQFF	TGCAGCGTTGGGCCAAGCATAGCTTGGGAGCAGTTCTTC
TRBJ1-4	many	TRBV28	-	CASSLWDIATNEKLFF	TGTGCCAGCAGTTTATGGGACATTGCAACTAATGAAAAACTGTTTTTT
TRBJ1-1	-	TRBV18	TRBD1	CASSPLPPLQGAVGTEAFF	TGTGCCAGCTCACCTTTACCCCCCCTACAGGGGGCCGTAGGAACTGAAGCTTTCTTT
TRBJ2-5	many	TRBV20-1	TRBD2	CSALSGRVHETQYF	TGCAGTGCTCTTAGCGGGAGGGTCCATGAGACCCAGTACTTC
TRBJ2-1	many	TRBV5-1	-	CASSLAGTGGGKFF	TGCGCCAGCAGCTTGGCCGGGACGGGAGGGGGCAAGTTCTTC
TRBJ2-7	few	TRBV5-4	TRBD1	CASSWTGSYEQYF	TGTGCCAGCAGCTGGACAGGGTCCTACGAGCAGTACTTC
TRBJ2-1	many	TRBV12-3/TRBV12-4	TRBD2	CASSLLISGRKFF	TGTGCCAGCAGTTTACTTATTAGCGGGAGAAAGTTCTTC
TRBJ2-1	-	TRBV12-5	-	CASGLGYRVGVNEQFF	TGTGCTAGTGGTTTGGGATACAGGGTAGGTGTAAATGAGCAGTTCTTC
TRBJ1-5	many	TRBV4-1	TRBD1	CASGTGGTENQPQHF	TGCGCCAGCGGGACAGGGGGGACGGAGAATCAGCCCCAGCATTTT
TRBJ2-7	medium-sized	TRBV2	-	CASSEARDYEQYF	TGTGCCAGCAGTGAAGCGCGGGACTACGAGCAGTACTTC
TRBJ1-3	many	TRBV12-3/TRBV12-4	-	CASSSRNTIYF	TGTGCCAGCAGTTCACGAAACACCATATATTTT
TRBJ2-5	many	TRBV27	-	CASSFRGETQYF	TGTGCCAGCAGTTTTCGGGGTGAGACCCAGTACTTC
TRBJ2-1	many	TRBV5-5	TRBD2	CASSLEGREGQNEQFF	TGTGCCAGCAGCTTGGAAGGGCGGGAGGGCCAAAATGAGCAGTTCTTC
TRBJ2-1	-	TRBV10-3	-	CAITRGGAFDEQFF	TGTGCCATTACTCGAGGGGGGGCTTTTGATGAGCAGTTCTTC
TRBJ2-7	medium-sized	TRBV28	-	CAIGTEYEQYF	TGTGCCATAGGGACCGAATACGAGCAGTACTTC
TRBJ1-3	medium-sized	TRBV28	-	CASSADPGNTIYF	TGTGCCAGCAGCGCCGACCCTGGAAACACCATATATTTT
TRBJ2-3	-	TRBV18	TRBD1	CASSLIPRQGLGDTQYF	TGTGCCAGCTCACTTATCCCGAGACAGGGGTTAGGTGATACGCAGTATTTT
TRBJ2-4	many	TRBV7-2	TRBD2	CASSLEGGSAKNIQYF	TGTGCCAGCAGCTTAGAGGGCGGGAGTGCCAAAAACATTCAGTACTTC
TRBJ1-5	medium-sized	TRBV5-1	-	CASSLAGNQPQHF	TGCGCCAGCAGCTTGGCCGGGAATCAGCCCCAGCATTTT
TRBJ2-2	-	TRBV20-1	-	CSARGLFTGELFF	TGCAGTGCTCGTGGACTGTTCACCGGGGAGCTGTTTTTT
TRBJ2-5	medium-sized	TRBV5-1	-	CASSSQETQYF	TGCGCCAGCAGCTCCCAAGAGACCCAGTACTTC
TRBJ2-4	medium-sized	TRBV7-9	TRBD1	CASSGQTGGMDIQYF	TGTGCCAGCAGCGGCCAGACAGGGGGCATGGACATTCAGTACTTC
TRBJ2-3	medium-sized	TRBV20-1	-	CSARDLIDTQYF	TGCAGTGCTAGAGATCTCATAGATACGCAGTATTTT
TRBJ2-5	medium-sized	TRBV20-1	-	CSAGGQYQETQYF	TGCAGTGCCGGGGGACAGTACCAAGAGACCCAGTACTTC
TRBJ1-1	many	TRBV28	-	CASSLRNTEAFF	TGTGCCAGCAGTTTACGGAACACTGAAGCTTTCTTT
TRBJ2-1	-	TRBV28	TRBD1	CASSFWDRAYNEQFF	TGTGCCAGCAGTTTTTGGGACAGGGCATACAATGAGCAGTTCTTC
TRBJ2-1	medium-sized	TRBV28	TRBD1	CASSPGTANIYNEQFF	TGTGCCAGCAGTCCCGGGACAGCTAATATCTACAATGAGCAGTTCTTC
TRBJ2-6	-	TRBV6-4	-	CASSPRDGANVLTF	TGTGCCAGCAGCCCTAGGGATGGGGCCAACGTCCTGACTTTC
TRBJ2-1	medium-sized	TRBV27	-	CASSLYDNGAYNEQFF	TGTGCCAGCAGTTTATACGACAACGGGGCCTACAATGAGCAGTTCTTC
TRBJ2-2	many	TRBV5-1	-	CASSLRVGNTGELFF	TGCGCCAGCAGCTTGAGAGTCGGGAACACCGGGGAGCTGTTTTTT
TRBJ2-1	many	TRBV4-2	TRBD2	CASSQEERGGRKFF	TGTGCCAGCAGCCAAGAGGAGCGGGGGGGCCGGAAGTTCTTC
TRBJ2-3	few	TRBV7-2	TRBD2	CASGWVGGTDTQYF	TGTGCCAGCGGATGGGTCGGGGGGACAGATACGCAGTATTTT
TRBJ2-7	medium-sized	TRBV27	-	CARPDRISYEQYF	TGTGCCAGACCCGACAGGATCTCCTACGAGCAGTACTTC
TRBJ2-7	many	TRBV5-1	-	CASSLIGQGEQYF	TGCGCCAGCAGCCTCATAGGGCAGGGAGAACAGTACTTC
TRBJ1-5	many	TRBV5-6	-	CASSSFLGRGNQPQHF	TGTGCCAGCAGCTCCTTCCTTGGTAGGGGCAATCAGCCCCAGCATTTT
TRBJ2-4	many	TRBV28	-	CASSQSLAKNIQYF	TGTGCCAGCAGTCAAAGCCTAGCCAAAAACATTCAGTACTTC
TRBJ1-1	few	TRBV7-9	TRBD1	CASRLQGAGNTEAFF	TGTGCCAGCAGGTTACAGGGGGCGGGGAACACTGAAGCTTTCTTT
TRBJ2-7	medium-sized	TRBV6-6	TRBD1	CASSAFPGTGAHEQYF	TGTGCCAGCAGCGCCTTCCCCGGGACAGGGGCGCACGAGCAGTACTTC
TRBJ2-4	large	TRBV28	-	CASRQGLDIQYF	TGTGCCAGCAGGCAGGGGCTGGACATTCAGTACTTC
TRBJ2-7	few	TRBV4-1	TRBD1	CASSFPGTGKNAYEQYF	TGCGCCAGCAGCTTTCCCGGGACAGGGAAAAATGCCTACGAGCAGTACTTC